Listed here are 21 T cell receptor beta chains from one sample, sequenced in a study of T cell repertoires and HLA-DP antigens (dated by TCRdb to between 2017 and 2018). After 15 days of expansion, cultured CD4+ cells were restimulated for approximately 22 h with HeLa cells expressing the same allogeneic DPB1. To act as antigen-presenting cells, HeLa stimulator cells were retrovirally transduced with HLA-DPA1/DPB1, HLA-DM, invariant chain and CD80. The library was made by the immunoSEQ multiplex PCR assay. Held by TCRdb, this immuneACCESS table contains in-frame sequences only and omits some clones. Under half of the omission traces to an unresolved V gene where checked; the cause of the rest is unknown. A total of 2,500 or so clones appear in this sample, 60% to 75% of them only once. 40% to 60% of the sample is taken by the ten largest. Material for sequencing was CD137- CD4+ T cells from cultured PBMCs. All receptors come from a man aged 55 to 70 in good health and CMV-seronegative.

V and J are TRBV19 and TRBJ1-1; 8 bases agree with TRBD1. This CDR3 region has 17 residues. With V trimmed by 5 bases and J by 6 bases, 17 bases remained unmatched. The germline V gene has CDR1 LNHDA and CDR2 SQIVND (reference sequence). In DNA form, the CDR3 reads TGTGCCAGTAGTCGCGGACAGGGAGGATACGGAAGATCTGAAGCTTTCTTT. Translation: CASSRGQGGYGRSEAFF.

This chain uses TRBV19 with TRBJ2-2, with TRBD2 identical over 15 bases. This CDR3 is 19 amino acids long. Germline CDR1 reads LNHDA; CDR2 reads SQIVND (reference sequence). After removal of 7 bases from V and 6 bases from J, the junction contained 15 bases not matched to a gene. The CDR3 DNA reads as TGTGCCAGTAAGCCTGCTCCGGGACTAGCGGGAGGCGGGTCCGGGGAGCTGTTTTTT. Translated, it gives CASKPAPGLAGGGSGELFF.

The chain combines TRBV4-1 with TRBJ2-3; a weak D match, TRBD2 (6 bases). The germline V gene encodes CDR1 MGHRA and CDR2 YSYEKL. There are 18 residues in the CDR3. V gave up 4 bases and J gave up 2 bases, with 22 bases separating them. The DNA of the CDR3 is TGCGCCAGCAGCCGCCGGGACTTTAGAGACCCGAACACAGATACGCAGTATTTT. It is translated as CASSRRDFRDPNTDTQYF.

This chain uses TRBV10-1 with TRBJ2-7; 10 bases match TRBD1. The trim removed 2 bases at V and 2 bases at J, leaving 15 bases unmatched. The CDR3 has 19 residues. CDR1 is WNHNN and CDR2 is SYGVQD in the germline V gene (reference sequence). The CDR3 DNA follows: TGCGCCAGCAGTGAGGGGGTGGAGACAGGGGGCTCTATCCCCTACGAGCAGTACGTC. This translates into CASSEGVETGGSIPYEQYV.

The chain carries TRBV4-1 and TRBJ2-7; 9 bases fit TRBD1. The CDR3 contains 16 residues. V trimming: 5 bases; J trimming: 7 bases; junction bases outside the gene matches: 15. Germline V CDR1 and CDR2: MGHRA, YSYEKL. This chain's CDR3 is CASSRGQGGTSGEQYF. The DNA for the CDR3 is TGCGCCAGCAGCAGGGGACAGGGAGGAACCTCGGGGGAGCAGTACTTC.

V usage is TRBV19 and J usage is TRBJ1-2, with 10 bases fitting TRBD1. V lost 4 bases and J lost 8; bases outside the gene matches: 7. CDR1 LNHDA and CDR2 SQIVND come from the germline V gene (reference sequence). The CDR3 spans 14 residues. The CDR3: CASSTGQGQDGYTF. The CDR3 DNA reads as TGTGCCAGTAGTACGGGACAGGGGCAGGACGGCTACACCTTC.

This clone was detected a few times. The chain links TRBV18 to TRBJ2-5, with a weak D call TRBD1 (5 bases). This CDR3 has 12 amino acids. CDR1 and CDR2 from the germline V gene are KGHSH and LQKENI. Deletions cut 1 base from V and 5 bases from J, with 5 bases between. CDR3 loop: CASSPRQETQYF. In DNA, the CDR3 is TGTGCCAGCTCACCACGACAGGAGACCCAGTACTTC. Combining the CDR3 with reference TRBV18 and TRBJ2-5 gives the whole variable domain NAGVMQNPRHLVRRRGQEARLRCSPMKGHSHVYWYRQLPEEGLKFMVYLQKENIIDESGMPKERFSAEFPKEGPSILRIQQVVRGDSAAYFCASSPRQETQYFGPGTRLLVL.

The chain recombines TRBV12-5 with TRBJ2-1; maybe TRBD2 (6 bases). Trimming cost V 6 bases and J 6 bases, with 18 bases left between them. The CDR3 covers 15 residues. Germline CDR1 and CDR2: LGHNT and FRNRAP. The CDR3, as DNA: TGTGCTAGTGGCGCCGGGACTCACCTAGGCAATGAGCAGTTCTTC. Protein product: CASGAGTHLGNEQFF.

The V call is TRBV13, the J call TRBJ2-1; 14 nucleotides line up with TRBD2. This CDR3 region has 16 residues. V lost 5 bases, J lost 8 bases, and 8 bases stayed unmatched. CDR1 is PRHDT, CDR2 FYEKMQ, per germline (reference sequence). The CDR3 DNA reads TGTGCCAGCAGCCCGACTAGCGGGGGGGCGTTGCATGAGCAGTTCTTC. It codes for CASSPTSGGALHEQFF.

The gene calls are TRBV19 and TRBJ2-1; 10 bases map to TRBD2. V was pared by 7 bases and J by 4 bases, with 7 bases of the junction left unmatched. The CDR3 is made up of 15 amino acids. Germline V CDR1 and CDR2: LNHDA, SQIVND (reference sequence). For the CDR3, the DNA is TGTGCCAGTAAGGGTAGCGGGAGGAGGTACAATGAGCAGTTCTTC. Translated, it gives CASKGSGRRYNEQFF.

The CDR3 sequence is CASSYSGANVLTF. CDR3 DNA sequence: TGTGCCAGCAGCTACTCTGGGGCCAACGTCCTGACTTTC. This chain links TRBV25-1 with TRBJ2-6; D remains ambiguous. The CDR3 loop spans 13 amino acids. The V gene's germline CDR1 is MGHDK and CDR2 SYGVNS. Trimming removed 6 bases from V and 0 bases from J, with 3 bases in between.

This CDR3 reads CASSPGTGAYEQYF. The CDR3 nucleotides are TGCGCCAGCAGCCCCGGGACAGGAGCCTACGAGCAGTACTTC. The V gene is TRBV4-1, the J gene TRBJ2-7, with TRBD1 matching over 8 bases. The CDR3 spans 14 residues. With V trimmed by 4 bases and J by 2 bases, 4 bases remained unmatched. CDR1 is MGHRA, CDR2 YSYEKL, per germline.

The CDR3 sequence is CSARTTYEQYF. The CDR3 nucleotides read TGCAGTGCTCGGACGACCTACGAGCAGTACTTC. The chain uses TRBV20-1 and TRBJ2-7; no reliable D call. This CDR3 comprises 11 residues. Germline V gene data show CDR1 as DFQATT and CDR2 as SNEGSKA (reference sequence). The V end lost 5 bases, the J end lost 2 bases, and 7 bases lay between the germline ends.

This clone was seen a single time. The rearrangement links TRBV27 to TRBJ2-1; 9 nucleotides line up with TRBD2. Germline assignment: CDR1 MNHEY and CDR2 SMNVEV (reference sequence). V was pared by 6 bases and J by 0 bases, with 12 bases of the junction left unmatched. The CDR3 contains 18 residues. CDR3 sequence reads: CASSTGELAGSSYNEQFF. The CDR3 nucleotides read TGTGCCAGCAGCACAGGGGAACTAGCGGGCAGCTCCTACAATGAGCAGTTCTTC.

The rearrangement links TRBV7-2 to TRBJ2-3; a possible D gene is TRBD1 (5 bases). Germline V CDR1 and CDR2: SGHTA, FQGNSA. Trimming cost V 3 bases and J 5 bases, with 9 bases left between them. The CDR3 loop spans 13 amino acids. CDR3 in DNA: TGTGCCAGCAGCTTGATCAGGGAAGATACGCAGTATTTT. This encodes CASSLIREDTQYF. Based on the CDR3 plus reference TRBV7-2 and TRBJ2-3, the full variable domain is GAGVSQSPSNKVTEKGKDVELRCDPISGHTALYWYRQSLGQGLEFLIYFQGNSAPDKSGLPSDRFSAERTGGSVSTLTIQRTQQEDSAVYLCASSLIREDTQYFGPGTRLTVL.

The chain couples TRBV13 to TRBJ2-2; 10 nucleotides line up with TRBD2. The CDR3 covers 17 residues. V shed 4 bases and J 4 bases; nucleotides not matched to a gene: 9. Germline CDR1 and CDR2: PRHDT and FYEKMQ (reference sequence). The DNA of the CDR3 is TGTGCCAGCAGCTCCCGGCTAGCGGGAGTTGTCACCGGGGAGCTGTTTTTT. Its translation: CASSSRLAGVVTGELFF.

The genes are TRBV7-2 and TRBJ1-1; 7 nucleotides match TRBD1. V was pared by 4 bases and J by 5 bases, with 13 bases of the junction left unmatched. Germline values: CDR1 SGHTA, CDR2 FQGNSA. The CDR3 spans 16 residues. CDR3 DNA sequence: TGTGCCAGCAGCTCCGGACAGGCCTATGAGTATACTGAAGCTTTCTTT. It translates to CASSSGQAYEYTEAFF. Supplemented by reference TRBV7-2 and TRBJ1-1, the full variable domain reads GAGVSQSPSNKVTEKGKDVELRCDPISGHTALYWYRQSLGQGLEFLIYFQGNSAPDKSGLPSDRFSAERTGGSVSTLTIQRTQQEDSAVYLCASSSGQAYEYTEAFFGQGTRLTVV.

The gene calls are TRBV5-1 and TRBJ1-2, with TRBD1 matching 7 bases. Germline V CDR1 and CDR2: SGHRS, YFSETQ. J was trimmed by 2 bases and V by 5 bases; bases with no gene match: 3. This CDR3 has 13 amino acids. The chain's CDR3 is CASSKGGNYGYTF. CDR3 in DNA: TGCGCCAGCAGTAAAGGGGGCAACTATGGCTACACCTTC.

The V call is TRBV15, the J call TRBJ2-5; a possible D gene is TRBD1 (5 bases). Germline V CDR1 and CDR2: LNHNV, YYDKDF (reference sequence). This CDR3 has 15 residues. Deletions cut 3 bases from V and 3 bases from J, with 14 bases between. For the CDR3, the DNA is TGTGCCACCAGCAGGGCACCGGGCAGGGAAGAGACCCAGTACTTC. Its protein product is CATSRAPGREETQYF.

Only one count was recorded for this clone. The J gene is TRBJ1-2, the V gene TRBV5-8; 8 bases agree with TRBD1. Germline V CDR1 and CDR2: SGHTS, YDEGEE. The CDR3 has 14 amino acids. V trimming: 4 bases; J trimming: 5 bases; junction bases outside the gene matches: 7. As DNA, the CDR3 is TGTGCCAGCAGCGAGGACAGGGTAGAATATGGCTACACCTTC. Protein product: CASSEDRVEYGYTF.

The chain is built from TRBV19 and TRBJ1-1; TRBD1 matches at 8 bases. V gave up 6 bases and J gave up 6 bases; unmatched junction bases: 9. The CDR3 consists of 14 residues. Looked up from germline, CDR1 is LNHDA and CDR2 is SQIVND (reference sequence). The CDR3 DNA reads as TGTGCCAGTAGCAACCAGGGGGCGCGGTCTGAAGCTTTCTTT. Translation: CASSNQGARSEAFF.